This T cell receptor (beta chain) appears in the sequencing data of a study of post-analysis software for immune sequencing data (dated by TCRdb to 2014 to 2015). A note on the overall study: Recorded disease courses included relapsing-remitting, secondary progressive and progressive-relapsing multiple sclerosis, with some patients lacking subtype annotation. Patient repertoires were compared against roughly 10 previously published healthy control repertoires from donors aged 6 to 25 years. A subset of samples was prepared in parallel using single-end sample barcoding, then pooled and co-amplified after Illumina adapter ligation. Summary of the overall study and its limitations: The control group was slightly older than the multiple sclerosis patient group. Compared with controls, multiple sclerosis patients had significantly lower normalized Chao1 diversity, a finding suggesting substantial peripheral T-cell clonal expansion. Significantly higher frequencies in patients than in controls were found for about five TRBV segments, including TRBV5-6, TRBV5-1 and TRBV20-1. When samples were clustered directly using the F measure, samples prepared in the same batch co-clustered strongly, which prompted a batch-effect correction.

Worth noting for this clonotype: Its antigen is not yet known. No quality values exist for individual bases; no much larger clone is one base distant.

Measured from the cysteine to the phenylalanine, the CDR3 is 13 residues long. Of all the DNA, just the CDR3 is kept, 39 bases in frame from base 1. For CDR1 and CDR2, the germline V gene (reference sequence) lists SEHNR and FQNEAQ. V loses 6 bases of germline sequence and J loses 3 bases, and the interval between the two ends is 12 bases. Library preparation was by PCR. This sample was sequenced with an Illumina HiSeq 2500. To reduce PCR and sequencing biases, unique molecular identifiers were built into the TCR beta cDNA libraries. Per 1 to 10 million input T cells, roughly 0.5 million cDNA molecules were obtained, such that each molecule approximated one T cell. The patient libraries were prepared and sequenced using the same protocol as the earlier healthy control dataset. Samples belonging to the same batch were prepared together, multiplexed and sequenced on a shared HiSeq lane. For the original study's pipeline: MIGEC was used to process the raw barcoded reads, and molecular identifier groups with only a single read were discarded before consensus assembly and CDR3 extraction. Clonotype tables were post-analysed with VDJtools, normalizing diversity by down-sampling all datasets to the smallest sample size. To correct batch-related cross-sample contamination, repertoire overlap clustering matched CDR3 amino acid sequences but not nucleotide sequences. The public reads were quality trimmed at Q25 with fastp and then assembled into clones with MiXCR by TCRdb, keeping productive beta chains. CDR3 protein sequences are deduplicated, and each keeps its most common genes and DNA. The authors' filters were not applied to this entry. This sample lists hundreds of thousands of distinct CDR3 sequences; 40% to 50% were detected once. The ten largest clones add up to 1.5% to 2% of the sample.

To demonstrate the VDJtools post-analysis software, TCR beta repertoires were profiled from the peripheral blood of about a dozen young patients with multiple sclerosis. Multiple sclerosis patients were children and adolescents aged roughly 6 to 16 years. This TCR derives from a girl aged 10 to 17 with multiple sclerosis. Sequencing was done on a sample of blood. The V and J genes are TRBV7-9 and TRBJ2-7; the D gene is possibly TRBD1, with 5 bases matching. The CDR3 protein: CASRPQGDYEQYF. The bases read TGTGCCAGCAGACCGCAAGGGGACTACGAGCAGTACTTC.